Here is one T cell receptor (beta chain) with its context. This sample is part of a study of shared clonotypes between healthy human individuals. Sequenced by immunoSEQ multiplex PCR; TCRdb stores in-frame clones only, minus some. The repertoire holds about 1.1 million clones, with 75% to 85% as singletons. CDR1 SGHRS and CDR2 YFSETQ come from the germline V gene. The CDR3 extends over 14 amino acids. V shed 0 bases and J 9 bases; nucleotides not matched to a gene: 2. The chain links TRBV5-1 to TRBJ2-1; 11 nucleotides match TRBD2. The sequence was obtained from a man aged 18 to 30 in good health. Some clones in this sample may be carry-over from other donors' samples. Sequencing used memory CD4+ T cells from PBMCs. The subset was: CD45RA-negative fraction. CDR3 region: CASSLEGLAAEQFF. The DNA for the CDR3 is TGCGCCAGCAGCTTGGAGGGACTAGCGGCTGAGCAGTTCTTC.